The 16 T cell receptor beta chains given below trace back to one sample, sequenced in a study of blood T cell repertoires in COVID-19. Sequencing used immunoSEQ multiplex PCR; TCRdb keeps in-frame clones, though not all of them. In the table there are 130,000 or so clones, about four fifths of which are singletons. The source material was peripheral blood. The receptors shown here come from a man older than 75 with active or convalescent COVID-19.

V usage is TRBV30 and J usage is TRBJ1-6; tentative D call: TRBD1 (6 bases). The germline gives CDR1 GTSNPN, CDR2 SVGIG (reference sequence). The V gene lost 0 bases and the J gene lost 10 bases, with 13 bases spanning the gap. The CDR3 has 14 residues. CDR3: CAWSVRGGQSPLHF. CDR3 nucleotides: TGTGCCTGGAGTGTAAGGGGGGGTCAATCACCCCTCCACTTT. Based on the CDR3 plus reference TRBV30 and TRBJ1-6, the full variable domain is SQTIHQWPATLVQPVGSPLSLECTVEGTSNPNLYWYRQAAGRGLQLLFYSVGIGQISSEVPQNLSASRPQDRQFILSSKKLLLSDSGFYLCAWSVRGGQSPLHFGNGTRLTVT.

CDR3 in amino acids: CASSLAGSSGWADTQYF. CDR3 nucleotide sequence: TGTGCCAGCAGCTTAGCTGGATCGTCGGGATGGGCAGATACGCAGTATTTT. V is TRBV7-8 and J is TRBJ2-3; D is perhaps TRBD2 (5 bases). The V end lost 0 bases, the J end lost 4 bases, and 17 bases lay between the germline ends. The germline CDR1 and CDR2 sequences are SGHVS and FQNEAQ. The CDR3 spans 17 residues.

This clone has only a few counts. Other DNA sequences in the same sample also yield this CDR3. The chain employs TRBV6-4 and TRBJ2-3, with D perhaps matching TRBD2 (6 bases). The V and J ends lost 0 bases and 2 bases respectively, with 9 bases between them. CDR1 MRHNA and CDR2 SNTAGT come from the germline V gene. The CDR3 has 15 amino acids. CDR3 residues: CASSDSGGSTDTQYF. CDR3 DNA sequence: TGTGCCAGCAGTGACTCGGGGGGTTCCACAGATACGCAGTATTTT.

In its sample, this clone was seen a few times. The chain recombines TRBV10-3 with TRBJ1-1, with 10 bases that match TRBD1. The CDR3 has 14 residues. Germline CDR1 is ENHRY and CDR2 is SYGVKD. The J segment lost 0 bases and the V segment lost 11 bases, leaving 6 bases of the junction unmatched. Here the CDR3 reads CAVRDRGLNTEAFF. CDR3 DNA sequence: TGTGCCGTACGGGACAGGGGCCTGAACACTGAAGCTTTCTTT.

The rearrangement links TRBV24-1 to TRBJ1-4, with TRBD1 matching 10 bases. From germline, CDR1 is KGHDR and CDR2 SFDVKD. With 9 bases clipped from V and 5 bases from J, the junction kept 14 bases outside the gene matches. The length of the CDR3 is 17 residues. The CDR3 DNA reads as TGTGCCACCGGCGGAAACGTGGGACAGGGGAAAAATGAAAAACTGTTTTTT. Protein product: CATGGNVGQGKNEKLFF.

V usage is TRBV27 and J usage is TRBJ1-2; a weak D match, TRBD1 (5 bases). The CDR3 runs to 13 residues. V was pared by 6 bases and J by 1 base, with 9 bases between. The germline gives CDR1 MNHEY, CDR2 SMNVEV (reference sequence). CDR3: CASSTQGNYGYTF. The CDR3 region has the DNA TGTGCCAGCAGCACCCAGGGTAACTATGGCTACACCTTC.

This chain uses TRBV14 with TRBJ2-7; 9 bases line up with TRBD2. The germline V gene has CDR1 SGHDN and CDR2 FVKESK. The CDR3 is 17 amino acids. V lost 1 base to trimming and J lost 3 bases; unmatched junction nucleotides: 10. CDR3 loop: CASSQAPSGVGHYEQYF. The CDR3 DNA is TGTGCCAGCAGCCAAGCCCCTAGCGGGGTCGGGCACTACGAGCAGTACTTC.

The chain uses TRBV19 and TRBJ2-2, with 8 nucleotides matching TRBD1. The germline V gene has CDR1 LNHDA and CDR2 SQIVND (reference sequence). This CDR3 comprises 14 residues. Losses at the gene ends were 7 bases for V and 2 bases for J; bases not matched to a gene: 3. CDR3 nucleotides: TGTGCCAGTACCAGGGGGCCAAACACCGGGGAGCTGTTTTTT. The encoded protein is CASTRGPNTGELFF.

With respect to this clone: At one boundary the junction diverges from the germline segment, which might be a read error. The chain combines TRBV4-2 with TRBJ2-1; 14 positions agree with TRBD2. CDR3 size: 21 residues. Germline loops: CDR1 LGHNA, CDR2 YNFKEQ. Here the CDR3 reads CASSQGLAGGLPLSSYNEQFF. The CDR3 bases are TGTGCCAGCAGTCAAGGACTAGCGGGGGGCCTTCCGTTAAGCTCCTACAATGAGCAGTTCTTC.

J is TRBJ2-7 and V is TRBV6-5, with a tentative D call TRBD1 (6 bases). V lost 5 bases and J lost 3, with 17 bases in between. Germline loops: CDR1 MNHEY, CDR2 SVGAGI. This CDR3 contains 15 residues. The CDR3 DNA is TGTGCCAGCAGTCAGAACAGGGAGTTAGGCTACGAGCAGTACTTC. It codes for CASSQNRELGYEQYF.

The chain has TRBV7-2 and TRBJ1-5; 9 bases fit TRBD1. Trimming cost V 4 bases and J 3 bases; bases outside gene matches: 1. The CDR3 contains 14 residues. Germline V lookup: CDR1 SGHTA, CDR2 FQGNSA. The CDR3 sequence: CASSWTGVNQPQHF. The CDR3 bases are TGTGCCAGCAGCTGGACAGGGGTCAATCAGCCCCAGCATTTT. The full variable domain, with the rest looked up from reference TRBV7-2 and TRBJ1-5, is GAGVSQSPSNKVTEKGKDVELRCDPISGHTALYWYRQSLGQGLEFLIYFQGNSAPDKSGLPSDRFSAERTGGSVSTLTIQRTQQEDSAVYLCASSWTGVNQPQHFGDGTRLSIL.

This sequence joins TRBV5-1 and TRBJ1-1, with D maybe TRBD1 (6 bases). Germline CDR1 is SGHRS and CDR2 is YFSETQ. With 1 base removed from V and 3 bases from J, the gap between germline ends came to 16 bases. The CDR3 loop spans 16 amino acids. CDR3 DNA sequence: TGCGCCAGCAGCTTGATTGGGGGCATGCCGGACACTGAAGCTTTCTTT. Protein product: CASSLIGGMPDTEAFF.

The rearrangement uses TRBV28 and TRBJ2-3; 7 nucleotides line up with TRBD2. This CDR3 spans 16 amino acids. Germline V gives CDR1 MDHEN, CDR2 SYDVKM. V shed 3 bases and J 2 bases; nucleotides not matched to a gene: 8. The CDR3 loop is CASSFPEGGYTDTQYF. The CDR3 bases are TGTGCCAGCAGTTTCCCAGAGGGAGGGTACACAGATACGCAGTATTTT. The variable domain in full, completed from reference TRBV28 and TRBJ2-3, reads DVKVTQSSRYLVKRTGEKVFLECVQDMDHENMFWYRQDPGLGLRLIYFSYDVKMKEKGDIPEGYSVSREKKERFSLILESASTNQTSMYLCASSFPEGGYTDTQYFGPGTRLTVL.

This rearrangement joins TRBV29-1 to TRBJ2-7; TRBD1 is a possible D gene (6 bases). The CDR3 runs to 14 residues. The V gene lost 4 bases and the J gene lost 4 bases, with 17 bases spanning the gap. Germline CDR1 SQVTM, CDR2 ANQGSEA. The CDR3 region has the DNA TGCAGCGTTGGGAGTCTGGGGGCGTATTACGAGCAGTACTTC. As protein: CSVGSLGAYYEQYF.

V usage is TRBV2 and J usage is TRBJ2-2; 7 nucleotides align to TRBD1. The CDR3 length is 15 residues. CDR1 is SNHLY, CDR2 FYNNEI, per germline. V trimming: 6 bases; J trimming: 2 bases; junction bases outside the gene matches: 6. The DNA for the CDR3 is TGTGCCAGCAGCCCACAGGGGACAAACACCGGGGAGCTGTTTTTT. It encodes CASSPQGTNTGELFF.

The genes are TRBV13 and TRBJ1-1; 9 nucleotides match TRBD1. The CDR3 totals 14 residues. The V segment lost 4 bases and the J segment 6 bases; nucleotides outside the gene matches: 6. In germline, CDR1 is PRHDT, CDR2 FYEKMQ (reference sequence). The CDR3 reads CASSSGQGRAEAFF. The CDR3 DNA follows: TGTGCCAGCAGCTCCGGACAGGGGCGGGCTGAAGCTTTCTTT.